These 23 T cell receptor beta chains were sequenced from one sample in a study of blood T cell repertoires in COVID-19. Sequencing used immunoSEQ multiplex PCR; TCRdb keeps in-frame clones, though not all of them. The sample comprises roughly 500,000 clones, about 85% of which are singletons, and under 9.5% rests with the top ten. The sequenced sample was PBMCs or T cells enriched from blood (not recorded which). The receptor source for this set is a woman aged 60-75 years who had recovered from COVID-19.

In its sample, this clone was seen once. The chain employs TRBV5-4 and TRBJ1-1; D might be TRBD1 (5 bases). Germline CDR1 is SGHNT and CDR2 is YYREEE (reference sequence). The CDR3 covers 15 residues. V was pared by 0 bases and J by 6 bases, with 15 bases between. The CDR3 reads CASSLATGVDAEAFF. CDR3 sequence (DNA): TGTGCCAGCAGCTTGGCCACGGGGGTGGACGCTGAAGCTTTCTTT.

The chain is built from TRBV10-2 and TRBJ2-7; 11 bases map to TRBD2. CDR1 WSHSY and CDR2 SAAADI come from the germline V gene. J lost 3 bases, V lost 5 bases, and 9 bases had no gene match. This CDR3 is 16 amino acids long. The CDR3 region is CASSSWTSGLSYEQYF. CDR3 DNA: TGCGCCAGCAGTAGTTGGACTAGCGGGCTAAGCTACGAGCAGTACTTC.

The chain has TRBV6-5 and TRBJ1-5; the D is unclear. CDR3 size: 14 residues. Germline values: CDR1 MNHEY, CDR2 SVGAGI. Trimming left V 6 bases short and J 2 bases short, with 11 bases between. CDR3 DNA: TGTGCCAGCAGCCGAAACGGGGGCAATCAGCCCCAGCATTTT. This codes for CASSRNGGNQPQHF.

V is TRBV4-1 and J is TRBJ2-7, with D possibly TRBD1 on 6 matching bases. Germline loops: CDR1 MGHRA, CDR2 YSYEKL. The CDR3 is 17 amino acids. V shed 1 base and J shed 1 base, with 17 bases lying between them. CDR3 in amino acids: CASSQVTMTGSSYEQYF. DNA for the CDR3: TGCGCCAGCAGCCAAGTGACAATGACAGGCTCTTCCTACGAGCAGTACTTC.

The rearrangement links TRBV10-1 to TRBJ1-2; weak D call: TRBD1 (6 bases). Germline V lookup: CDR1 WNHNN, CDR2 SYGVQD (reference sequence). The CDR3 is 15 amino acids. Between the trimmed V and J ends, which lost 7 bases and 4 bases, there was a span of 19 bases. The CDR3 is CASIPDRGGSYGYTF. The DNA of the CDR3 is TGCGCCAGCATTCCGGACAGAGGAGGATCCTATGGCTACACCTTC.

The table lists this clone with a count of one. The CDR3 loop reads CASSRREFSGNTIYF. The CDR3 DNA reads TGTGCCAGCAGTAGACGGGAATTCTCTGGAAACACCATATATTTT. V is TRBV6-5 and J is TRBJ1-3, with D unclear. The CDR3 spans 15 residues. Germline CDR1 is MNHEY and CDR2 is SVGAGI. The V end was cut by 5 bases, the J end by 0 bases, with 11 bases between.

With respect to this clone: Different DNA sequences within this sample yield the same CDR3. The rearrangement uses TRBV5-1 and TRBJ1-1, with D perhaps matching TRBD1 (6 bases). The CDR3 sequence is 13 residues long. With 2 bases removed from V and 3 bases from J, the gap between germline ends came to 8 bases. The germline V gene has CDR1 SGHRS and CDR2 YFSETQ. CDR3 sequence (DNA): TGCGCCAGCAGCTTACAGGGCGACACTGAAGCTTTCTTT. Its translation: CASSLQGDTEAFF.

The chain employs TRBV21-1 and TRBJ1-5; the table's D call, TRBD1, was not checked against the DNA. TRBV21-1 is a pseudogene segment. The CDR3 runs 17 residues. The CDR3 DNA reads TGTGCCAGCAGCCTCCCCCTGAAACAGGGGGTTGAACAGCCCCAGCATTTT. It codes for CASSLPLKQGVEQPQHF.

J is TRBJ1-2 and V is TRBV5-1; D is ambiguous. Germline V CDR1 and CDR2: SGHRS, YFSETQ. Deletions cut 4 bases from V and 0 bases from J, with 13 bases between. The CDR3 contains 15 residues. In DNA form, the CDR3 reads TGCGCCAGCAGCCCGGGGTGGGGAGCTAACTATGGCTACACCTTC. Protein product: CASSPGWGANYGYTF.

In its sample, this clone was seen once. This chain connects TRBV6-5 to TRBJ2-5; the match to TRBD2 covers 7 bases. Germline V lookup: CDR1 MNHEY, CDR2 SVGAGI. The CDR3 sequence is 13 residues long. J was trimmed by 4 bases and V by 10 bases; bases with no gene match: 9. Here the CDR3 reads CATRRGGAETQYF. As DNA, the CDR3 is TGTGCCACCCGGCGCGGGGGAGCAGAGACCCAGTACTTC.

The J gene is TRBJ1-2, the V gene TRBV30; 7 bases fit TRBD1. This CDR3 has 16 amino acids. Germline assignment: CDR1 GTSNPN and CDR2 SVGIG (reference sequence). The trim removed 4 bases at V and 2 bases at J, leaving 13 bases unmatched. CDR3 DNA sequence: TGTGCCTGGATGGAGGGAAGGGCAGGGGGGAACTATGGCTACACCTTC. This translates into CAWMEGRAGGNYGYTF.

The chain joins TRBV7-2 to TRBJ1-5, with 8 bases matching TRBD1. Germline V gene lookup returns CDR1 SGHTA and CDR2 FQGNSA. Unmatched junction bases numbered 7, after V lost 5 bases and J lost 7 bases. This CDR3 comprises 14 residues. The CDR3 spells CASSTGDRRQPQHF. In DNA, the CDR3 is TGTGCCAGCAGCACTGGGGACAGGCGACAGCCCCAGCATTTT.

The CDR3 loop is CASRSLASGQIGGYTF. CDR3 sequence (DNA): TGTGCCAGCAGGTCTTTAGCCTCGGGACAGATAGGCGGCTACACCTTC. The V call is TRBV6-6, the J call TRBJ1-2; TRBD1 matches at 7 bases. J gave up 8 bases and V 6 bases, and 18 bases lay outside the gene matches. Germline V CDR1 and CDR2: MNHNY, SVGAGI (reference sequence). This CDR3 is built from 16 residues.

The CDR3 coding sequence is TGTGCCAGCAGCACCCCTTATAGGGGGGGTATCACAGATACGCAGTATTTT. Translating gives CASSTPYRGGITDTQYF. V and J are TRBV21-1 and TRBJ2-3; the table gives TRBD2 as D, unverified against the DNA. TRBV21-1 is recorded as a pseudogene. This CDR3 has 17 residues.

This clone was counted a single time. The CDR3 DNA is TGTGCCAGCATGGACAGGGAGAACGGCCATGAGCAGTTCTTC. It specifies CASMDRENGHEQFF. The chain carries TRBV2 and TRBJ2-1; 8 bases match TRBD1. Germline V gives CDR1 SNHLY, CDR2 FYNNEI. V lost 7 bases, J lost 8 bases, and 10 bases stayed unmatched. The CDR3 runs 14 residues. Complete variable domain (other parts from reference TRBV2 and TRBJ2-1): EPEVTQTPSHQVTQMGQEVILRCVPISNHLYFYWYRQILGQKVEFLVSFYNNEISEKSEIFDDQFSVERPDGSNFTLKIRSTKLEDSAMYFCASMDRENGHEQFFGPGTRLTVL.

In its sample, this clone was seen a few times. This chain joins TRBV4-1 and TRBJ2-7, with D unclear. The CDR3 consists of 13 residues. CDR1 is MGHRA, CDR2 YSYEKL, per germline. V was trimmed by 4 bases and J by 0 bases, leaving 7 bases between them. CDR3 bases: TGCGCCAGCAGCCCTCGGGTCTCCTACGAGCAGTACTTC. This translates into CASSPRVSYEQYF.

The genes are TRBV19 and TRBJ2-1, with D maybe TRBD2 (7 bases). Germline CDR1 reads LNHDA; CDR2 reads SQIVND (reference sequence). CDR3 length: 18 residues. V gave up 5 bases and J gave up 1 base, with 21 bases separating them. The CDR3 spells CASSSRGGVGTSYNEQFF. The CDR3 DNA sequence: TGTGCCAGTAGTTCCCGAGGGGGGGTCGGGACGTCCTACAATGAGCAGTTCTTC.

This clone was seen only once. In DNA form, the CDR3 reads TGTGCCAGCAGTTCGATCAGCTATGGCTACACCTTC. Its protein is CASSSISYGYTF. The chain links TRBV28 to TRBJ1-2; D is uncertain. The V and J ends lost 4 bases and 4 bases respectively, with 7 bases between them. The germline V gene encodes CDR1 MDHEN and CDR2 SYDVKM. The CDR3 runs to 12 residues.

The chain has TRBV5-8 and TRBJ1-5; 9 bases fit TRBD1. This CDR3 has 16 residues. Losses at the gene ends were 4 bases for V and 6 bases for J; bases not matched to a gene: 11. CDR1 and CDR2 from the germline V gene are SGHTS and YDEGEE. Written as DNA, the CDR3 is TGTGCCAGCAGCCTGGAAGACAGGGGGATGAGTCAGCCCCAGCATTTT. It translates to CASSLEDRGMSQPQHF.

The rearrangement uses TRBV6-5 and TRBJ1-5; 9 bases map to TRBD1. The trim removed 6 bases at V and 6 bases at J, leaving 9 bases unmatched. The V gene's germline CDR1 is MNHEY and CDR2 SVGAGI. The CDR3 has 15 amino acids. CDR3 in amino acids: CASSGGTGQGQPQHF. As DNA, the CDR3 is TGTGCCAGCAGCGGCGGGACAGGGCAGGGTCAGCCCCAGCATTTT.

The chain's CDR3 is CASRLEDGELFF. CDR3 bases: TGTGCCAGCAGACTAGAGGACGGGGAGCTGTTTTTT. J is TRBJ2-2 and V is TRBV2; D possibly corresponds to TRBD2 (5 bases). Trimming took 6 bases from V and 7 from J, leaving 9 bases between them. In germline, CDR1 is SNHLY, CDR2 FYNNEI. The CDR3 has 12 residues.

This chain joins TRBV20-1 and TRBJ2-7; the D is unclear. The CDR3 is 11 amino acids. Trimming took off 3 bases at V and 6 bases at J, with 9 bases between the two ends. CDR1 and CDR2 from the germline V gene are DFQATT and SNEGSKA (reference sequence). CDR3 sequence: CSASGLREQYF. CDR3 coding DNA: TGCAGTGCTAGCGGTCTTCGCGAGCAGTACTTC.

The gene calls are TRBV5-1 and TRBJ2-3; no clear D gene. Germline values: CDR1 SGHRS, CDR2 YFSETQ. There are 12 residues in the CDR3. The V end lost 5 bases, the J end lost 4 bases, and 8 bases lay between the germline ends. The CDR3 sequence: CASSPPADTQYF. DNA of the CDR3: TGCGCCAGCAGTCCGCCGGCAGATACGCAGTATTTT.